Following are 16 T cell receptor beta chains from one sample sequenced in a study of blood T cells in healthy people across ages. Primers used in a second PCR of roughly 6 to 11 cycles were a sample-barcoded 5' primer and a J-beta primer mix. One entry per CDR3 protein, called by TCRdb with MiXCR from the 5' RACE reads. The sample lists over a million distinct CDR3 sequences; 35% to 45% were seen once. The sequencing input was blood. The receptors here all came from a woman aged 18-29 years in good health.

The J gene is TRBJ2-1, the V gene TRBV7-9; 10 bases agree with TRBD1. Germline V gene data show CDR1 as SEHNR and CDR2 as FQNEAQ (reference sequence). V was clipped by 5 bases and J by 9 bases; unmatched bases: 10. The CDR3 is made up of 15 amino acids. The CDR3 sequence: CASSPTTGGRGEQFF. The CDR3 DNA sequence: TGTGCCAGCAGCCCCACGACAGGGGGCAGGGGTGAGCAGTTCTTC.

About this clonotype itself: The junction shows a germline mismatch at one end, possibly a read error. The chain uses TRBV6-6 and TRBJ1-1; no reliable D call. CDR3 size: 13 residues. Germline V gives CDR1 MNHNY, CDR2 SVGAGI (reference sequence). CDR3 sequence: CVSTTTGATEAFF. The DNA for the CDR3 is TGTGTCAGCACGACGACGGGTGCCACTGAAGCTTTCTTT.

The chain is built from TRBV29-1 and TRBJ2-2; 12 bases are a match to TRBD2. Trimming removed 0 bases from V and 6 bases from J; junction bases left unmatched: 17. Germline CDR1 is SQVTM and CDR2 is ANQGSEA. This CDR3 contains 20 residues. The CDR3 bases are TGCAGCGTTGAAGATGGTTCTAGCGGGGGGGCTCCTTGGGACGCCGGGGAGCTGTTTTTT. It codes for CSVEDGSSGGAPWDAGELFF.

This clonotype was counted only a few times. The chain employs TRBV7-2 and TRBJ2-1; perhaps TRBD2 as D (7 bases). This CDR3 has 16 amino acids. Trimming left V 5 bases short and J 0 bases short, with 14 bases between. Germline V gene sequence: CDR1 SGHTA, CDR2 FQGNSA. In DNA form, the CDR3 reads TGTGCCAGCAGCCCCGAAGGGGGGGTCTCCTACAATGAGCAGTTCTTC. Encoded protein: CASSPEGGVSYNEQFF.

This sequence joins TRBV2 and TRBJ2-3; 7 bases align to TRBD1. With 6 bases clipped from V and 2 bases from J, the junction kept 11 bases outside the gene matches. The germline V gene has CDR1 SNHLY and CDR2 FYNNEI. The CDR3 loop spans 16 amino acids. CDR3 coding DNA: TGTGCCAGCAGACAAAGACAGGGAGCCCCCACAGATACGCAGTATTTT. Translating it yields CASRQRQGAPTDTQYF.

The chain combines TRBV12-3 or TRBV12-4 with TRBJ2-5; no clear D. The CDR3 runs 13 residues. The V gene lost 0 bases and the J gene lost 11 bases, with 13 bases spanning the gap. CDR3 sequence reads: CASSLALVNEQYF. CDR3 in DNA: TGTGCCAGCAGTTTAGCGCTAGTAAATGAGCAGTACTTC.

In its sample, this clonotype was seen a few times. V gene TRBV7-2 combines with J gene TRBJ1-2; TRBD1 matches at 9 bases. The CDR3 totals 13 residues. Germline V gene lookup returns CDR1 SGHTA and CDR2 FQGNSA. V trimming: 3 bases; J trimming: 8 bases; junction bases outside the gene matches: 4. The CDR3 is CASSFGTGQGYTF. DNA for the CDR3: TGTGCCAGCAGCTTTGGGACAGGGCAGGGCTACACCTTC.

The chain joins TRBV7-9 to TRBJ2-1; TRBD1 or TRBD2 may be the D gene (6 bases each). This CDR3 has 14 amino acids. The V and J ends lost 7 bases and 6 bases respectively, with 16 bases between them. Per the germline V gene, CDR1 is SEHNR and CDR2 is FQNEAQ (reference sequence). In DNA form, the CDR3 reads TGTGCCAGCACCCTAGGGGGGCCTGGCAATGAGCAGTTCTTC. It yields the protein CASTLGGPGNEQFF.

This CDR3 reads CASRWSGSDYNEQFF. The CDR3 DNA sequence: TGTGCCAGCAGGTGGAGCGGGAGCGACTACAATGAGCAGTTCTTC. The chain links TRBV12-3 or TRBV12-4 to TRBJ2-1; 8 bases fit TRBD2. This CDR3 is 15 amino acids long. After removal of 6 bases from V and 3 bases from J, the junction contained 7 bases not matched to a gene.

The gene calls are TRBV7-2 and TRBJ2-1, with 11 positions matching TRBD2. V shed 6 bases, J shed 4 bases, and the junction held 11 bases outside the gene matches. The length of the CDR3 is 17 residues. Germline V CDR1 and CDR2: SGHTA, FQGNSA. In nucleotides, the CDR3 is TGTGCCAGCAGAGATTTAGCGGGAGGGCCTGTTTACAATGAGCAGTTCTTC. It translates to CASRDLAGGPVYNEQFF.

This chain links TRBV6-1 with TRBJ1-2; D ambiguous. The germline V gene has CDR1 MNHNS and CDR2 SASEGT. The V and J ends lost 6 bases and 4 bases respectively, with 9 bases between them. The CDR3 extends over 12 amino acids. For the CDR3, the DNA is TGTGCCAGCAGCACAGTGGGCTATGGCTACACCTTC. Its translation is CASSTVGYGYTF.

The chain employs TRBV12-3 or TRBV12-4 and TRBJ2-3; D is possibly TRBD2 (5 bases). Trimming shortened V by 6 bases and J by 4 bases, and 20 bases separated the two germline ends. CDR3 length equals 16 residues. The CDR3 DNA follows: TGTGCCAGCAGGCAAGACCCGCTTCGGGGAGCAGATACGCAGTATTTT. Its protein product is CASRQDPLRGADTQYF.

The CDR3 here is CASSLARWGWGEQFF. In DNA form, the CDR3 reads TGCGCCAGCAGCTTGGCCCGGTGGGGCTGGGGTGAGCAGTTCTTC. This chain uses TRBV5-1 with TRBJ2-1; D perhaps matches TRBD1 (5 bases). This CDR3 contains 15 residues. Germline values: CDR1 SGHRS, CDR2 YFSETQ. V was cut by 0 bases and J by 9 bases, with 16 bases left in between.

The V call is TRBV7-9, the J call TRBJ1-1; TRBD1 matches at 7 bases. Losses at the gene ends were 5 bases for V and 4 bases for J; bases not matched to a gene: 10. The CDR3 loop spans 15 amino acids. Germline lookup yields CDR1 SEHNR and CDR2 FQNEAQ (reference sequence). DNA for the CDR3: TGTGCCAGCAGCGATCAAGGCAGGGGGTTCACTGAAGCTTTCTTT. This codes for CASSDQGRGFTEAFF.

The genes are TRBV5-1 and TRBJ2-7; possibly TRBD2 for D (5 bases). The DNA end is more similar to TRBJ2-5, so the J call may be wrong. CDR1 is SGHRS, CDR2 YFSETQ, per germline. CDR3 length: 14 amino acids. Here the CDR3 reads CASSTGRGLETQYF. Here the CDR3 DNA reads TGCGCCAGCAGCACTGGACGGGGTTTAGAGACCCAGTACTTC.

This clonotype has more than one count but fewer than ten. The chain carries TRBV27 and TRBJ2-1; D might be TRBD1 (6 bases). The CDR3 spans 15 residues. Trimming cost V 5 bases and J 5 bases, with 16 bases left between them. The germline CDR1 and CDR2 sequences are MNHEY and SMNVEV (reference sequence). The CDR3 spells CASSLRQEIHNEQFF. DNA of the CDR3: TGTGCCAGCAGTCTCCGACAGGAGATCCACAATGAGCAGTTCTTC.